This TCR beta chain was obtained from a study of T cell responses to AZD1222 COVID-19 vaccine (dated by TCRdb to the early 2020s). Looking at the study overall: AZD1222 recipients given second doses at about 4 weeks or at about 12 weeks were pooled, since spike-specific TCR depth and breadth were not found to differ between the two schedules. A total of 230 to 250 trial participants underwent TCR sequencing, of whom about 210 received two doses of AZD1222 and 26 received two doses of the MenACWY control vaccine. Trial participants were enrolled by age into 18-55, 56-69 and 70-plus year subgroups, with around 150, 28 and 57 TCR-sequenced participants respectively.

The CDR3 numbers 14 residues from cysteine through phenylalanine. Left in the record is the CDR3 DNA by itself, 42 bases read in frame from the first base. The germline V gene yields SGHRS for CDR1 and YFSETQ for CDR2. V is reduced by 6 bases and J by 2 bases, leaving a spacing of 11 bases between them. Overall study outcomes, separate from this receptor: Epitopes outside the regions mutated in the B.1.351 and B.1.1.7 variants were reportedly recognized by nearly half of the unique spike-specific TCRs. After two AZD1222 doses, spike-specific TCR breadth and depth were significantly higher than at day 0 and than in MenACWY recipients. Participants were mostly white British, with more females than males. The authors suggested clonal diversity may have been underestimated. Conclusions about previously exposed vaccinees are limited because only six or seven AZD1222 recipients were SARS-CoV-2 seropositive at baseline. Because no samples from the day 14 peak response were available, repertoires could be characterized only after the peak T cell response. Vaccine-associated CD4 TCRs spanned the whole spike protein, with dominant responses in regions 160-218 and 743-854. The 56-69-year group was small, and its depth increase did not reach significance, likely because of low power.

This clone has a handful of counts. This clone's antigen is unknown. No clone much larger than this one lies a single base away; base qualities are absent. The CDR3 regions of human TCRbeta chains were subjected to immunosequencing. For the original study's pipeline: TCRs in the repertoires were compared against a reference library of SARS-CoV-2-specific TCRs that had been generated with the MIRA antigen-specificity platform. Breadth meant the fraction of unique TCRs that were SARS-CoV-2-associated, whereas depth meant the fraction of total T cells that were SARS-CoV-2-associated. Using the MIRA data, each spike-specific TCR was mapped to the spike region that the TCR reacts to and placed in a CD4 or CD8 class. Log10-transformed breadth and depth values were compared by one-way ANOVA with Sidak's multiple comparisons tests. TCRdb took over this immuneACCESS table, retaining in-frame rearrangements with V and J assigned. Such tables are incomplete; in checked studies, under half of the missing clones stem from an unresolved V gene, and the remainder is unexplained. V, J and clone size were drawn from that table, and D and trimming were deduced from the DNA. Counted in this sample were over 150,000 clones; roughly nine tenths of them appeared once. The ten largest account for over 15% of the sample.

The time point label of this sample denotes: baseline before first vaccination. Samples from vaccinated people were obtained from the UK trials COV001 and COV002, which included a single-blind randomized controlled phase 2/3 trial of AZD1222 (ChAdOx1 nCoV-19) in healthy adults. Trial participant PBMC samples were collected at day 0 and day 28 after the second dose for TCRbeta chain sequencing. The chain uses TRBV5-1 and TRBJ1-4; a tentative D match to TRBD1 spans 5 bases. Sequencing was performed on peripheral blood, taken on day 0 of AZD1222 vaccination. The TCR comes from an adult in good health. Read as DNA, the sequence is TGCGCCAGCACGCCCGGGGGTACTAATGAAAAACTGTTTTTT. This sequence encodes CASTPGGTNEKLFF.